This T cell receptor (beta chain) is from a study of regulatory T cells in long-lasting Graves disease. Regarding the study as a whole: Newly diagnosed disease favored TRBV20-1 and TRBJ2-1 over persistent disease.

This clonotype occurred a few times. Its antigen is unidentified. With iRepertoire HTBI primers and Arm-PCR of CDR3 regions, TCR beta libraries were built. Source study methods: Looking across samples, the authors found some 67 TRBV and 14 to 15 TRBJ segments. TCRdb ran MiXCR on the multiplex PCR reads and lists one entry per CDR3 protein. The V and J calls and clone size come from TCRdb's table, not from the authors' own analysis. The table records 420,000 or so distinct CDR3 sequences, about a quarter of them present only once. Time point reported: persistent/refractory GD, antithyroid drugs over 5 years with positive TRAb. PBMCs were the source of the RNA used for TCR sequencing. In each case, Graves' disease was diagnosed per American Thyroid Association guidelines. The CDR3 loop spans 16 amino acids. Trimming removed 4 bases at V and 0 bases at J, with 12 bases between. Germline assignment: CDR1 LGHDT and CDR2 YNNKEL (reference sequence).

The chain carries TRBV3-1 and TRBJ1-4, with no clear D. The sequence derives from a female donor with Graves disease. The source was peripheral blood mononuclear cells (PBMCs), collected when the disease was refractory, from a patient treated with antithyroid drugs. The CDR3 loop is CASSLGSGATNEKLFF. The CDR3 DNA sequence: TGTGCCAGCAGCCTGGGGTCAGGTGCAACTAATGAAAAACTGTTTTTT.